The clone carrying this TCR beta chain was observed a handful of times. The target antigen is unknown. This specimen belongs to a study of T-cell memory formation after mild COVID-19. MiXCR was run by TCRdb on the 5' RACE reads, yielding one entry per CDR3 protein. This repertoire shows 580,000 or so distinct CDR3 sequences, 15% to 20% found once; its top ten account for 8.1%. Study-wide results and limits: Mainly CM and EM harbored the contracting CD4+ clones; mainly EMRA harbored the CD8+ ones. There were some responding clones in pre-infection memory, which suggested that cross-reactive memory had joined.

V lost 5 bases, J lost 0 bases, and 17 bases lay in between. The CDR3 has 17 residues. The V gene's germline CDR1 is SGHVS and CDR2 FNYEAQ. V and J are TRBV7-6 and TRBJ2-1; a weak D match, TRBD2 (6 bases). The receptor was isolated from an adult woman who had mild COVID-19 (a few samples of this study predate the infection). Cell type and time point are not known. The sample taken for sequencing was PBMCs or a T cell subset sorted from them (not recorded which). CDR3: CASSLLSGLASYNEQFF. In DNA, the CDR3 is TGTGCCAGCAGCCTATTATCGGGACTTGCCTCCTACAATGAGCAGTTCTTC.